This T cell receptor beta chain derives from a study of identical twins. MiXCR was run by TCRdb on the 5' RACE reads, yielding one entry per CDR3 protein. The sample records about 200,000 distinct CDR3 sequences, about a sixth being singletons. Germline V CDR1 and CDR2: PRHDT, FYEKMQ (reference sequence). The germline V and J ends were trimmed by 4 bases and 3 bases, with 10 bases remaining between them. The CDR3 runs to 13 residues. This sample was shared with a second study, whose subject was T cells expressing NK-cell markers.

The genes are TRBV13 and TRBJ2-7; D call uncertain. The sequence was collected from a woman between 18 and 29 years old in good health. Sequencing used CD8+ T cells sorted from blood. The CDR3 DNA reads as TGTGCCAGCAGCTACGGCAGGCGCTACGAGCAGTACTTC. As protein: CASSYGRRYEQYF.